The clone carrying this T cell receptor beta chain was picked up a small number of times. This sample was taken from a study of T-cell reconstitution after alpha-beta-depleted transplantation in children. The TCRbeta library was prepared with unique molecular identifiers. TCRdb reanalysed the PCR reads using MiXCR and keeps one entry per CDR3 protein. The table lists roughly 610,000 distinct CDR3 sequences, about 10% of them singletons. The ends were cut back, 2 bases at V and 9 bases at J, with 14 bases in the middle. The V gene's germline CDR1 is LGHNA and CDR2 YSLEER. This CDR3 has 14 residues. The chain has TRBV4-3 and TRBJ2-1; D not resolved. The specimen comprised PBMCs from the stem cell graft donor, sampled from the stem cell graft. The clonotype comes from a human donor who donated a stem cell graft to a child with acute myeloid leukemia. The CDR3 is CASSQPDPGGEQFF. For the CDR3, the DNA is TGCGCCAGCAGCCAACCAGACCCTGGTGGTGAGCAGTTCTTC.